These T cell receptor beta chains were read from a single sample in a study of T cell responses to AZD1222 COVID-19 vaccine. The assay was immunoSEQ multiplex PCR, and TCRdb's table has in-frame clones only and misses some. The data contain some 120,000 clones, roughly nine tenths of them singletons. This material consisted of peripheral blood, taken on day 0 of AZD1222 vaccination. The receptors were sampled from an adult in good health. CDR3s include the opening cysteine and the closing phenylalanine or tryptophan. The D gene is left open where the match is weak. Only part of the rows carry a size: once, few, many, or a class if the clone is expanded.

J gene | D gene | clone size | V gene | CDR3 DNA | CDR3 protein
TRBJ2-7 | - | - | TRBV7-2 | TGTGCCAGCAGCTCGGACGGGTCGAACGAGCAGTACTTC | CASSSDGSNEQYF
TRBJ2-7 | TRBD1 | - | TRBV28 | TGTGCCAGCAGTTCCAAAGTCGACAGGGGCAGGTCCTACGAGCAGTACTTC | CASSSKVDRGRSYEQYF
TRBJ2-7 | TRBD1 | - | TRBV29-1 | TGCAGCGTTGGGAAACAGGGGGAGTACGAGCAGTACTTC | CSVGKQGEYEQYF
TRBJ1-1 | - | - | TRBV25-1 | TGTGCCAGCAGCGTGCGCTGGGCAGGTATGAACACTGAAGCTTTCTTT | CASSVRWAGMNTEAFF
TRBJ2-3 | - | few | TRBV10-3 | TGTGCCATCAGTGAGAGGGCGGGGAACACAGATACGCAGTATTTT | CAISERAGNTDTQYF
TRBJ1-1 | - | - | TRBV5-1 | TGCGCCAGCAGCTTAGCAGGGACATTAAACACTGAAGCTTTCTTT | CASSLAGTLNTEAFF
TRBJ1-2 | - | - | TRBV25-1 | TGTGCCAGCAGTGAATGGCAAGACGGAGGGTCGGGGGGCTACACCTTC | CASSEWQDGGSGGYTF
TRBJ2-1 | TRBD2 | - | TRBV7-6 | TGTGCCAGCAGCTTACGGCCTACTGGGACTAGCGGGGGGTACAATGAGCAGTTCTTC | CASSLRPTGTSGGYNEQFF
TRBJ1-5 | - | once | TRBV19 | TGTGCCAGTGCAGGTCAGCCCCAGCATTTT | CASAGQPQHF
TRBJ2-5 | TRBD2 | - | TRBV2 | TGTGCCAGCAGTGTAGCGGGAGGAGAGACCCAGTACTTC | CASSVAGGETQYF
TRBJ1-4 | - | - | TRBV3-1/TRBV3-2 | TGTGCCAGCAGCCACCAGGGAGGGTTGGGTGAAAAACTGTTTTTT | CASSHQGGLGEKLFF
TRBJ2-7 | - | - | TRBV18 | TGTGCCAGCTCATCGCCGGGTTACTCCTACGAGCAGTACTTC | CASSSPGYSYEQYF
TRBJ1-5 | - | - | TRBV25-1 | TGTGCCAGCAGTGAATCCGCGGGGGCAGCCCAGCATTTT | CASSESAGAAQHF
TRBJ1-6 | - | - | TRBV11-3 | TGTGCCAGCAGCTTAGATCAAGGTGGAACCAACTATAATTCACCCCTCCACTTT | CASSLDQGGTNYNSPLHF
TRBJ2-1 | - | - | TRBV19 | TGTGCCAGTAGTAGATCCGGCAATGAGCAGTTCTTC | CASSRSGNEQFF
TRBJ2-1 | TRBD2 | - | TRBV5-1 | TGCGCCAGCAGTCTAGCGGACGACTACAATGAGCAGTTCTTC | CASSLADDYNEQFF
TRBJ2-7 | - | - | TRBV2 | TGTGCCAGCAGTGAAGAGGGTACCTACGAGCAGTACTTC | CASSEEGTYEQYF
TRBJ2-2 | - | - | TRBV6-5 | TGTGCCAGTGGGGGCACCGGGGAGCTGTTTTTT | CASGGTGELFF
TRBJ2-7 | TRBD1 | - | TRBV5-1 | TGCGCCAGCAGTCGTGTTTCGGGACAGGGGGCGCGGGAGCAGTACTTC | CASSRVSGQGAREQYF
TRBJ2-7 | - | - | TRBV7-2 | TGTGCCAGCAGTCTAGCGGTTGGACAGGCTCGCTCCTACGAGCAGTACTTC | CASSLAVGQARSYEQYF
TRBJ1-2 | - | once | TRBV19 | TGTGCCAGTAGTATGTGGAGGGGAAACGTCTATGGCTACACCTTC | CASSMWRGNVYGYTF
TRBJ2-5 | TRBD1 | once | TRBV7-2 | TGTGCCAGCAGTATAGGGACAGTAAGAGAGACCCAGTACTTC | CASSIGTVRETQYF
TRBJ1-2 | - | - | TRBV28 | TGTGCCAGCAGTTTGGGCTTACTAGGTGGCTACACCTTC | CASSLGLLGGYTF
TRBJ2-2 | - | few | TRBV9 | TGTGCCAGCAGCGTAGGTGGGGTAAACACCGGGGAGCTGTTTTTT | CASSVGGVNTGELFF
TRBJ1-2 | - | - | TRBV10-1 | TGCGCCAGCAGTGCAGGGGCGGACTATGGCTACACCTTC | CASSAGADYGYTF
TRBJ2-3 | - | once | TRBV28 | TGTGCCAGCAGTTTAGTGGGGGCCGGGACAGATACGCAGTATTTT | CASSLVGAGTDTQYF
TRBJ2-1 | - | - | TRBV7-9 | TGTGCCAGCAGCTCCTCCGTTCCCGGGGCCCTTTACGGTGAGTTCTTC | CASSSSVPGALYGEFF
TRBJ1-6 | - | - | TRBV5-4 | TGTGCCAGCAGTTTTGGGCAGGCCACGAGCTCCTATAATTCACCCCTCCACTTT | CASSFGQATSSYNSPLHF
TRBJ2-7 | TRBD1 | - | TRBV11-2 | TGTGCCAGCAGCTCCGGGACAGGTTCCTACGAGCAGTACTTC | CASSSGTGSYEQYF
TRBJ1-5 | - | - | TRBV10-1 | TGCGCCATACATGGTGAGGTTGATCAGCCCCAGCATTTT | CAIHGEVDQPQHF
TRBJ1-5 | TRBD1 | - | TRBV27 | TGTGCCAGCAGTTTTCGATCGACAGGGGGGAGCAATCAGCCCCAGCATTTT | CASSFRSTGGSNQPQHF
TRBJ1-1 | TRBD1 | - | TRBV19 | TGTGCCAGTAATGTCCGACAGGGGAGGAGCACTGAAGCTTTCTTT | CASNVRQGRSTEAFF
TRBJ1-1 | - | - | TRBV18 | TGTGCCAGCTCACCATCCGGGAAGAACACTGAAGCTTTCTTT | CASSPSGKNTEAFF
TRBJ2-6 | TRBD1 | - | TRBV2 | TGTGCCATCGGACAGGGCTCTTCTGGGGCCAACGTCCTGACTTTC | CAIGQGSSGANVLTF
TRBJ2-7 | TRBD1 | - | TRBV12-3/TRBV12-4 | TGTGCCAGCAGTTCGGACAGGGGGTACGAGCAGTACTTC | CASSSDRGYEQYF
TRBJ1-3 | - | - | TRBV5-1 | TGCGCCAGCAGCTTGGGCGTGGGATATTGGGCTGGAAACACCATATATTTT | CASSLGVGYWAGNTIYF
TRBJ2-1 | - | once | TRBV27 | TGTGCCAGCAGTTCACCCCTCTACAATGAGCAGTTCTTC | CASSSPLYNEQFF
TRBJ2-7 | TRBD2 | once | TRBV5-4 | TGTGCCATTCGCGGGGGCTCCTACGAGCAGTACTTC | CAIRGGSYEQYF
TRBJ1-2 | TRBD1 | - | TRBV7-2 | TGTGCCAGCAGCTTAGAGGGGGCGGCTAACTATGGCTACACCTTC | CASSLEGAANYGYTF
TRBJ2-5 | - | - | TRBV7-2 | TGTGCCAGCAGCTTAGCCGGGACCGGGCAGGGAGAGACCCAGTACTTC | CASSLAGTGQGETQYF
TRBJ1-2 | TRBD1 | once | TRBV4-3 | TGCGCCAGCAGCCAATCCCTAACAGGGGCTAACTATGGCTACACCTTC | CASSQSLTGANYGYTF
TRBJ1-2 | TRBD1 | - | TRBV14 | TGTGCCAGCAGCATGATCCAGGGGGATGGCTACACCTTC | CASSMIQGDGYTF
TRBJ1-4 | TRBD1 | - | TRBV5-6 | TGTGCCAGCAGCATCGGGACAGACGAAAAACTGTTTTTT | CASSIGTDEKLFF
TRBJ1-1 | - | once | TRBV3-1/TRBV3-2 | TGTGCCAGCAGCCACGGCCGGGCTGAAGCTTTCTTT | CASSHGRAEAFF
TRBJ2-3 | - | once | TRBV11-3 | TGTGCCAGCAGCTTAGTGAGCCGGCGGGATACGCAGTATTTT | CASSLVSRRDTQYF
TRBJ2-2 | - | - | TRBV24-1 | TGTGCCACCAGTGACCTTAACGGAAACACCGGGGAGCTGTTTTTT | CATSDLNGNTGELFF